Shown below are 9 T cell receptor beta chains from a single sample sequenced in a study of blood T cell repertoires in COVID-19. Clones were sequenced by immunoSEQ multiplex PCR, and TCRdb holds only the in-frame ones, with some missing. This sample has roughly 180,000 clones; around 87% occur once, and the top ten carry less than 3.5%. Sequenced input: peripheral blood. The receptors stem from a young woman with active or convalescent COVID-19.

In nucleotides, the CDR3 is TGTGCCAGCAGTGAAGACGGGAGCTCCTACAATGAGCAGTTCTTC. It codes for CASSEDGSSYNEQFF. The chain has TRBV2 and TRBJ2-1; D possibly corresponds to TRBD2 (6 bases). The V end was cut by 1 base, the J end by 0 bases, with 7 bases between. CDR1 SNHLY and CDR2 FYNNEI come from the germline V gene. The CDR3 is 15 amino acids.

The V and J genes are TRBV13 and TRBJ1-1, with 8 bases fitting TRBD1. CDR1 PRHDT and CDR2 FYEKMQ come from the germline V gene (reference sequence). V dropped 1 base and J dropped 5; count of bases not matched to a gene: 3. The CDR3 spans 14 residues. This CDR3 is CASSLAHRGTEAFF. In nucleotides, the CDR3 is TGTGCCAGCAGCTTAGCCCACAGGGGGACTGAAGCTTTCTTT.

The chain employs TRBV6-6 and TRBJ1-5, with D hard to call. The germline CDR1 and CDR2 sequences are MNHNY and SVGAGI (reference sequence). V was shortened by 6 bases and J by 6 bases, with 18 bases between the two germline ends. CDR3 length: 15 residues. For the CDR3, the DNA is TGTGCCAGCAGGACACTCTGGAGGAATAGTCAGCCCCAGCATTTT. Residues: CASRTLWRNSQPQHF.

V is TRBV2 and J is TRBJ1-1, with D tentatively TRBD1 (6 bases). The CDR3 is 14 amino acids. In germline, CDR1 is SNHLY, CDR2 FYNNEI. Deletions cut 1 base from V and 3 bases from J, with 9 bases between. The CDR3 here is CASSEGPGDTEAFF. The CDR3 bases are TGTGCCAGCAGTGAAGGTCCAGGGGACACTGAAGCTTTCTTT.

The DNA for the CDR3 is TGTGCCAGCAGGGACCCGACAGGGACAAGGGCCGGGGAGCTGTTTTTT. This gives the protein CASRDPTGTRAGELFF. The chain combines TRBV27 with TRBJ2-2, with 7 nucleotides matching TRBD1. V gave up 6 bases and J gave up 6 bases; unmatched junction bases: 13. The CDR3 loop spans 16 amino acids. Germline loops: CDR1 MNHEY, CDR2 SMNVEV (reference sequence).

CDR3 DNA sequence: TGTGCCAGCAGCTTGTACGGGGGGGGTAGGTCGAGTTCACCCCTCCACTTT. Protein: CASSLYGGGRSSSPLHF. The chain uses TRBV5-4 and TRBJ1-6; tentatively, D is TRBD1 (5 bases). The CDR3 length is 17 residues. The V end was cut by 1 base, the J end by 9 bases, with 20 bases between. Looked up from germline, CDR1 is SGHNT and CDR2 is YYREEE (reference sequence).

This sequence joins TRBV27 and TRBJ1-6; 9 bases are a match to TRBD1. The trim removed 3 bases at V and 7 bases at J, leaving 1 base unmatched. The CDR3 has 14 residues. CDR1 and CDR2 (germline): MNHEY, SMNVEV (reference sequence). The CDR3 region has the DNA TGTGCCAGCAGTTTCGGGACAGGGAATTCACCCCTCCACTTT. Translation: CASSFGTGNSPLHF.

The chain has TRBV2 and TRBJ1-1; unclear D gene. The germline CDR1 and CDR2 sequences are SNHLY and FYNNEI. This CDR3 region has 13 residues. Trimming pared 4 bases from V and 4 bases from J, leaving 10 bases between. CDR3 loop: CASSVEGSTEAFF. The CDR3 bases are TGTGCCAGCAGTGTTGAGGGATCCACTGAAGCTTTCTTT.

The chain employs TRBV9 and TRBJ2-3; the match to TRBD2 covers 14 bases. V dropped 2 bases and J dropped 4; count of bases not matched to a gene: 3. The CDR3 is 16 residues long. Germline V gene data show CDR1 as SGDLS and CDR2 as YYNGEE. The CDR3 is CASSVGTSGSSDTQYF. The CDR3 DNA reads as TGTGCCAGCAGCGTGGGGACTAGCGGGAGCTCAGATACGCAGTATTTT.